Shown below are 10 T cell receptor beta chains from a single sample sequenced in a study of memory CD4+ T cells and cytomegalovirus serostatus (dated by TCRdb to between 2018 and 2021). A FACSAria II was used to sort memory CD4+ T cells, defined as single viable CD3+CD4+CD8-CD45RO+ cells. Library preparation was by the immunoSEQ multiplex PCR assay. Drawn from immuneACCESS, this table holds only the in-frame rearrangements with V and J called that TCRdb kept. Clones are partly lost; checked studies trace under half to an unresolved V gene and leave the rest unexplained. Across this sample there are around 44,000 clones, with roughly 79% seen only once. Around 0.6% of the sample rests with the top ten. Sequences were obtained from memory CD4+ T cells from blood. The source of these receptors is an adult in good health and CMV-seronegative.

The chain combines TRBV9 with TRBJ1-3, with 8 bases fitting TRBD1. The length of the CDR3 is 16 residues. Germline loops: CDR1 SGDLS, CDR2 YYNGEE. Trimming cost V 3 bases and J 4 bases; bases outside gene matches: 9. The CDR3 sequence: CASSATDRGTGNTIYF. CDR3 nucleotides: TGTGCCAGCAGCGCCACCGACAGGGGAACGGGAAACACCATATATTTT.

This chain joins TRBV5-1 and TRBJ1-1; D call uncertain. The V and J ends lost 3 bases and 1 base respectively, with 7 bases between them. Germline V gives CDR1 SGHRS, CDR2 YFSETQ. The CDR3 is made up of 13 amino acids. This CDR3 is CASSSGSNTEAFF. DNA for the CDR3: TGCGCCAGCAGCTCCGGGTCGAACACTGAAGCTTTCTTT.

This chain uses TRBV5-6 with TRBJ1-2, with no clear D. V lost 0 bases, J lost 8 bases, and 11 bases lay in between. Germline V lookup: CDR1 SGHDT, CDR2 YYEEEE. The CDR3 contains 13 residues. The CDR3 loop is CASSLGRTGGYTF. CDR3 DNA: TGTGCCAGCAGCTTGGGACGGACTGGCGGCTACACCTTC.

The rearrangement joins TRBV5-5 to TRBJ2-5; the D is unclear. Per the germline V gene, CDR1 is SGHKS and CDR2 is YYEKEE (reference sequence). The CDR3 sequence is 16 residues long. V dropped 1 base and J dropped 2 bases, with 15 bases sitting between them. CDR3 amino acids: CASSLTANGRQETQYF. The CDR3 coding sequence is TGTGCCAGCAGCTTGACAGCAAACGGACGTCAAGAGACCCAGTACTTC.

The rearrangement joins TRBV5-6 to TRBJ2-1, with D possibly matching TRBD2 (7 bases). The germline gives CDR1 SGHDT, CDR2 YYEEEE. Trimming took off 5 bases at V and 0 bases at J, with 15 bases between the two ends. The CDR3 sequence is 16 residues long. CDR3: CASSRGGRSSYNEQFF. The CDR3 DNA reads TGTGCCAGCAGTCGCGGGGGCCGGAGCTCCTACAATGAGCAGTTCTTC.

The chain has TRBV15 and TRBJ1-4; D is perhaps TRBD1 (5 bases). CDR1 and CDR2 from the germline V gene are LNHNV and YYDKDF (reference sequence). Trimming left V 5 bases short and J 2 bases short, with 12 bases between. This CDR3 has 15 amino acids. CDR3 bases: TGTGCCACCAGCGGTACCAGGGTTACTAATGAAAAACTGTTTTTT. Its translation is CATSGTRVTNEKLFF.

This chain links TRBV11-2 with TRBJ2-5, with 9 bases fitting TRBD2. The CDR3 is 16 amino acids. Germline assignment: CDR1 SGHAT and CDR2 FQNNGV. The V and J ends lost 1 base and 0 bases, in that order; junction bases with no gene match: 3. Here the CDR3 DNA reads TGTGCCAGCAGCTTAGCAGCGGGGGGAAACCAAGAGACCCAGTACTTC. Translating it yields CASSLAAGGNQETQYF.

The chain recombines TRBV11-2 with TRBJ2-7; 10 bases match TRBD2. The ends lost 4 bases at V and 3 bases at J; junction bases unmatched: 6. The CDR3 covers 15 residues. Germline V lookup: CDR1 SGHAT, CDR2 FQNNGV. The CDR3 is CASSSPLAGVYEQYF. CDR3 DNA sequence: TGTGCCAGCAGCTCACCGCTAGCGGGGGTCTACGAGCAGTACTTC.

This clone showed up just once. The V gene is TRBV5-6, the J gene TRBJ2-4; the match to TRBD2 covers 7 bases. This CDR3 contains 16 residues. The V segment lost 0 bases and the J segment 1 base; nucleotides outside the gene matches: 4. The V gene's germline CDR1 is SGHDT and CDR2 YYEEEE. Here the CDR3 reads CASSLGAGGAKNIQYF. CDR3 sequence (DNA): TGTGCCAGCAGCTTGGGTGCCGGGGGGGCCAAAAACATTCAGTACTTC.

The CDR3 coding sequence is TGTGCCAGCAGCTTGTACAGGGGGAGCTCCTACGAGCAGTACTTC. Protein: CASSLYRGSSYEQYF. V gene TRBV11-1 combines with J gene TRBJ2-7, with 8 bases matching TRBD1. This CDR3 has 15 amino acids. Trimming removed 3 bases from V and 0 bases from J; junction bases left unmatched: 4. Germline loops: CDR1 SGHAT, CDR2 FQDESV (reference sequence).